This T cell receptor beta chain came from a study of blood T cell repertoires in COVID-19. V gave up 0 bases and J gave up 6 bases, with 9 bases separating them. CDR1 and CDR2 (germline): LNHDA, SQIVND (reference sequence). CDR3 size: 15 residues. The assay was immunoSEQ multiplex PCR, and TCRdb's table has in-frame clones only and misses some. Here the sample spans roughly 410,000 clones, approximately 87% being singletons. The gene calls are TRBV19 and TRBJ1-6, with a possible D match to TRBD1 (6 bases). The clonotype comes from a woman in her sixties or seventies with COVID-19, enrolled during active disease. The sequenced material came from peripheral blood. DNA for the CDR3: TGTGCCAGTAGTATAGAGGACAGCCCTAATTCACCCCTCCACTTT. Its protein is CASSIEDSPNSPLHF.